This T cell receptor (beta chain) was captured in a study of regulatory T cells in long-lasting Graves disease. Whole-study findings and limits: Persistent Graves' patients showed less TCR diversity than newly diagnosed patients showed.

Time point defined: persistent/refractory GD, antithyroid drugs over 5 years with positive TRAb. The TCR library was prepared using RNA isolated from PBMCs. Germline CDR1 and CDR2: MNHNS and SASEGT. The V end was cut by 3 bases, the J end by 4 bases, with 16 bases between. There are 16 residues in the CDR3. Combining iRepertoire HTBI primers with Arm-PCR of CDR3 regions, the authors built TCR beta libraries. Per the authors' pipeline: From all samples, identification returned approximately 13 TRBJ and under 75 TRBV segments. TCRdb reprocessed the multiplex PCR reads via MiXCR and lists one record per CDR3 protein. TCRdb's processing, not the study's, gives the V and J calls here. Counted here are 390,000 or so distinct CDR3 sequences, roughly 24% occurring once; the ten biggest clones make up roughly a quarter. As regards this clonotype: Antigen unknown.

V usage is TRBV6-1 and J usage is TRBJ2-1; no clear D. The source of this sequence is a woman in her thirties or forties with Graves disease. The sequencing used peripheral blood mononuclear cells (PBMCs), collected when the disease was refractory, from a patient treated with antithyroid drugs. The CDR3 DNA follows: TGTGCCAGCAGTGACGACCAGAGGACGCCTTACAATGAGCAGTTCTTC. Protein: CASSDDQRTPYNEQFF.